The 15 T cell receptor beta chains given below trace back to one sample, sequenced in a study of T cells in Graves' hyperthyroidism and ophthalmopathy. RNA transcripts were the template for amplifying TCR beta CDR3 regions. A set of HTBI primers served as the primers for a first-round RT-PCR of the TCR CDR3. One entry per CDR3 protein results from TCRdb running MiXCR on the multiplex PCR reads. The table shows 300,000 to 350,000 distinct CDR3 sequences, with roughly 21% occurring only once. Sequenced material: blood. The receptors derive from a woman between 45 and 60 years old with Graves' hyperthyroidism.

This rearrangement joins TRBV24-1 to TRBJ1-5, with 9 nucleotides matching TRBD1. V lost 4 bases and J lost 5; bases outside the gene matches: 8. Germline assignment: CDR1 KGHDR and CDR2 SFDVKD. The CDR3 extends over 16 amino acids. Here the CDR3 reads CATSDPRTGEDQPQHF. As DNA, the CDR3 is TGTGCCACCAGTGACCCAAGGACAGGGGAAGATCAGCCCCAGCATTTT.

The CDR3 coding sequence is TGTGCCACCACAGGGATCGGCAAAAACATTCAGTACTTC. Its protein is CATTGIGKNIQYF. The V and J genes are TRBV25-1 and TRBJ2-4; a weak D match, TRBD1 (6 bases). CDR1 and CDR2 from the germline V gene are MGHDK and SYGVNS. The V gene lost 10 bases and the J gene lost 3 bases, with 13 bases spanning the gap. This CDR3 contains 13 residues.

The rearrangement joins TRBV12-3 or TRBV12-4 to TRBJ1-1, with 7 nucleotides matching TRBD1. The CDR3 consists of 14 residues. With V trimmed by 7 bases and J by 2 bases, 7 bases remained unmatched. The CDR3 protein is CASKTQGGNTEAFF. CDR3 bases: TGTGCCAGCAAAACTCAGGGGGGTAACACTGAAGCTTTCTTT.

The table lists this clonotype with a few counts. This may be a read error, as it is one base from a much larger clone. This chain links TRBV18 with TRBJ2-7, with D maybe TRBD1 (6 bases). Germline loops: CDR1 KGHSH, CDR2 LQKENI. The CDR3 length is 14 residues. Here the CDR3 DNA reads TGTGCCGGCTCCCTTCCAGGGGTCACGAGCGAGCAGTACTTC. The encoded protein is CAGSLPGVTSEQYF. Full variable domain (remainder filled in from reference TRBV18 and TRBJ2-7): NAGVMQNPRHLVRRRGQEARLRCSPMKGHSHVYWYRQLPEEGLKFMVYLQKENIIDESGMPKERFSAEFPKEGPSILRIQQVVRGDSAAYFCAGSLPGVTSEQYFGPGTRLTVT.

This clonotype was counted many times. V gene TRBV3-1 combines with J gene TRBJ1-2, with D uncertain. This CDR3 comprises 12 residues. From germline, CDR1 is LGHDT and CDR2 YNNKEL (reference sequence). V lost 1 base and J 4 bases, leaving 4 bases between the germline ends. The CDR3 reads CASSQAGYGYTF. Here the CDR3 DNA reads TGTGCCAGCAGCCAAGCGGGCTATGGCTACACCTTC.

There are many counts of this clonotype. The genes are TRBV20-1 and TRBJ2-5; possible D gene TRBD2, 5 bases. Per the germline V gene, CDR1 is DFQATT and CDR2 is SNEGSKA (reference sequence). Trimming shortened V by 2 bases and J by 4 bases, and 8 bases separated the two germline ends. CDR3 length: 12 amino acids. The CDR3 sequence: CSARRTVETQYF. The CDR3 region has the DNA TGCAGTGCTAGAAGGACTGTAGAGACCCAGTACTTC.

The chain is built from TRBV11-1 and TRBJ2-1, with D possibly matching TRBD1 (5 bases). The germline V gene encodes CDR1 SGHAT and CDR2 FQDESV (reference sequence). V dropped 4 bases and J dropped 1 base, with 11 bases sitting between them. The CDR3 length is 15 residues. CDR3 DNA sequence: TGTGCCAGCAGCTCCGACAGAGTGTCCTACAATGAGCAGTTCTTC. Translation gives CASSSDRVSYNEQFF.

In this sample, this clonotype turned up many times. The chain has TRBV7-2 and TRBJ1-1; D possibly corresponds to TRBD1 (5 bases). The CDR3 is 13 residues long. Trimming shortened V by 1 base and J by 9 bases, and 12 bases separated the two germline ends. Germline V gene sequence: CDR1 SGHTA, CDR2 FQGNSA. The CDR3 nucleotides are TGTGCCAGCAGCTTAGGGGGGGGACTCAAAGCTTTCTTT. It yields the protein CASSLGGGLKAFF.

The V and J genes are TRBV6-1 and TRBJ1-2, with D perhaps TRBD1 (6 bases). V dropped 7 bases and J dropped 4 bases, with 13 bases sitting between them. CDR3 length equals 13 residues. Germline V gene data show CDR1 as MNHNS and CDR2 as SASEGT. The CDR3 protein is CASTLQGIYGYTF. The DNA of the CDR3 is TGTGCCAGCACCCTACAGGGAATCTATGGCTACACCTTC.

This clonotype was seen at least ten times. This chain links TRBV12-3 or TRBV12-4 with TRBJ2-1; 12 bases are a match to TRBD2. V lost 6 bases and J lost 7; bases outside the gene matches: 7. This CDR3 comprises 15 residues. This CDR3 reads CASRPSGRAVNEQFF. Here the CDR3 DNA reads TGTGCCAGCAGACCTAGCGGGAGGGCCGTGAATGAGCAGTTCTTC.

The chain joins TRBV29-1 to TRBJ2-1, with 11 bases identical to TRBD2. The CDR3 is 19 residues long. The V gene end was trimmed by 6 bases and the J gene end by 10 bases; junction bases not matched to a gene: 26. The germline CDR1 and CDR2 sequences are SQVTM and ANQGSEA. CDR3 DNA: TGCAGCGTGGGGGGTGCGGCAGGGATCACCGGGACTAGCGGACAAGAGCAGTTCTTC. It yields the protein CSVGGAAGITGTSGQEQFF.

The chain links TRBV20-1 to TRBJ2-1, with 8 bases identical to TRBD2. The CDR3 runs to 14 residues. Germline V CDR1 and CDR2: DFQATT, SNEGSKA (reference sequence). Trimming removed 0 bases from V and 3 bases from J; junction bases left unmatched: 1. CDR3 DNA: TGCAGTGCTAGAGATAGCGGGGACTACAATGAGCAGTTCTTC. Amino acids: CSARDSGDYNEQFF.

This clonotype appeared many times. This sequence joins TRBV30 and TRBJ2-3; D gene ambiguous. The CDR3 has 12 residues. The V and J ends lost 4 bases and 2 bases respectively, with 7 bases between them. Germline assignment: CDR1 GTSNPN and CDR2 SVGIG (reference sequence). The CDR3 sequence: CAWTGYTDTQYF. The DNA of the CDR3 is TGTGCCTGGACAGGATACACAGATACGCAGTATTTT.

This clonotype was detected a few times. The chain combines TRBV30 with TRBJ1-2; 9 bases agree with TRBD1. The CDR3 has 14 amino acids. V lost 8 bases and J lost 7; bases outside the gene matches: 14. Germline assignment: CDR1 GTSNPN and CDR2 SVGIG (reference sequence). The CDR3 sequence: CARNPGTGLRGYTF. CDR3 DNA: TGTGCCCGAAACCCCGGGACAGGGCTCCGTGGCTACACCTTC.

The sample holds many counts of this clonotype. The chain uses TRBV6-1 and TRBJ2-2; D uncertain. The CDR3 spans 14 residues. V was trimmed by 6 bases and J by 4 bases, leaving 12 bases between them. Germline CDR1 and CDR2: MNHNS and SASEGT. CDR3 sequence reads: CASRPPYGTGELFF. CDR3 in DNA: TGTGCCAGCAGACCGCCCTACGGCACCGGGGAGCTGTTTTTT.